This TCR beta chain stems from a study of T cell clonotyping in hematopoietic cell transplantation. Germline CDR1 and CDR2: MNHNY and SVGAGI (reference sequence). The CDR3 runs 14 residues. Profiling relied on immunoSEQ multiplex PCR, and the TCRdb table lists in-frame clones only, not all of them. In the table there are some 9,200 clones, approximately 79% of which are singletons. Indicated time point: recipient sample about 28 days before transplant, after cytoreduction. Concerning this clone: Germline is not matched at one junction end, which may reflect a read error.

The rearrangement joins TRBV6-6 to TRBJ2-4; TRBD2 agrees at 9 bases. The receptor's source is a man aged 60 to 75 with acute myeloid leukemia. Some clones in this sample may be carry-over from other donors' samples. Sequencing used peripheral blood mononuclear cells, obtained before stem cell transplant. CDR3 in amino acids: CAGGSGSANNIQYF. In DNA form, the CDR3 reads TGTGCCGGGGGTAGCGGGAGCGCCAACAACATTCAGTACTTC.